Shown below are 31 T cell receptor beta chains from a single sample sequenced in a study of cytomegalovirus exposure and HLA in healthy donors. The PCR had 60 Vbeta and 13 Jbeta primers. Produced via immunoSEQ multiplex PCR; TCRdb's table is partial and in-frame only. Among approximately 130,000 clones listed, approximately 85% were seen once. The sequenced sample consisted of PBMCs. The receptors were sampled from a woman in her 30s in good health and CMV-seropositive.

The rearrangement joins TRBV28 to TRBJ1-1; D gene ambiguous. The CDR3 length is 12 residues. Germline V gene data show CDR1 as MDHEN and CDR2 as SYDVKM. V dropped 3 bases and J dropped 10 bases, with 12 bases sitting between them. DNA for the CDR3: TGTGCCAGCAGTTTCTTCCTTGAGGGAGCTTTCTTT. It codes for CASSFFLEGAFF.

The chain recombines TRBV4-2 with TRBJ2-1; a weak D match, TRBD1 (5 bases). Germline V gene lookup returns CDR1 LGHNA and CDR2 YNFKEQ. The CDR3 spans 15 residues. The germline V and J ends were trimmed by 4 bases and 4 bases, with 14 bases remaining between them. CDR3 protein: CASSREGAAYNEQFF. CDR3 in DNA: TGTGCCAGCAGCCGAGAAGGGGCAGCTTACAATGAGCAGTTCTTC.

This sequence joins TRBV19 and TRBJ2-2, with 7 nucleotides matching TRBD2. Germline CDR1 is LNHDA and CDR2 is SQIVND (reference sequence). The CDR3 runs 16 residues. V gave up 5 bases and J gave up 5 bases; unmatched junction bases: 11. The CDR3 coding sequence is TGTGCCAGTAGTGCCCGGCGGGGGTTACTAACCGGGGAGCTGTTTTTT. Translating gives CASSARRGLLTGELFF.

The chain employs TRBV7-9 and TRBJ2-3, with D tentatively TRBD1 (5 bases). V shed 8 bases and J shed 2 bases, with 11 bases lying between them. CDR3 length: 13 residues. CDR1 SEHNR and CDR2 FQNEAQ come from the germline V gene (reference sequence). The CDR3 here is CASEDITTDTQYF. The CDR3 nucleotides read TGTGCCAGCGAGGACATTACCACAGATACGCAGTATTTT.

The chain recombines TRBV4-1 with TRBJ2-1; D ambiguous. This CDR3 is built from 14 residues. V shed 4 bases and J shed 2 bases, with 9 bases lying between them. Germline V lookup: CDR1 MGHRA, CDR2 YSYEKL. The CDR3 DNA reads as TGCGCCAGCAGCCGCCCTAACCCCTACAATGAGCAGTTCTTC. Translating it yields CASSRPNPYNEQFF.

This clone was seen once. The V gene is TRBV9, the J gene TRBJ1-3, with D hard to call. Looked up from germline, CDR1 is SGDLS and CDR2 is YYNGEE. Deletions cut 4 bases from V and 4 bases from J, with 9 bases between. This CDR3 contains 13 residues. This chain's CDR3 is CASSYTPGNTIYF. As DNA, the CDR3 is TGTGCCAGCAGCTATACACCCGGAAACACCATATATTTT.

The rearrangement uses TRBV6-1 and TRBJ2-1; perhaps TRBD2 as D (6 bases). Looked up from germline, CDR1 is MNHNS and CDR2 is SASEGT. CDR3 length: 13 amino acids. Trimming took 5 bases from V and 7 from J, leaving 12 bases between them. The CDR3 coding sequence is TGTGCCAGCAGTTCGCTGGAGGGTAATGAGCAGTTCTTC. Translation gives CASSSLEGNEQFF.

A single count supports this clone. J is TRBJ2-7 and V is TRBV5-5; weak D call: TRBD2 (5 bases). This CDR3 comprises 16 residues. Germline V lookup: CDR1 SGHKS, CDR2 YYEKEE (reference sequence). The ends were cut back, 0 bases at V and 2 bases at J, with 15 bases in the middle. The CDR3 region is CASSLGAVTTTYEQYF. For the CDR3, the DNA is TGTGCCAGCAGCTTGGGGGCCGTCACGACTACCTACGAGCAGTACTTC.

The chain uses TRBV4-1 and TRBJ1-1; 7 positions match TRBD1. Per germline, CDR1 MGHRA and CDR2 YSYEKL. Trimming removed 3 bases from V and 3 bases from J; junction bases left unmatched: 7. The CDR3 sequence is 15 residues long. The CDR3 sequence: CASSQPTGKDTEAFF. The CDR3 nucleotides read TGCGCCAGCAGCCAGCCGACAGGGAAGGACACTGAAGCTTTCTTT.

The chain is built from TRBV2 and TRBJ1-6, with D uncertain. The CDR3 runs 14 residues. The V gene's germline CDR1 is SNHLY and CDR2 FYNNEI. Trimming left V 6 bases short and J 10 bases short, with 16 bases between. The CDR3 DNA sequence: TGTGCCAGCAGCCTGACAATCCGGGAGTCACCCCTCCACTTT. This gives the protein CASSLTIRESPLHF.

This rearrangement joins TRBV19 to TRBJ1-1, with 9 bases lining up with TRBD1. CDR3 length equals 14 residues. J was trimmed by 6 bases and V by 6 bases; bases with no gene match: 8. Looked up from germline, CDR1 is LNHDA and CDR2 is SQIVND (reference sequence). CDR3 region: CASRGQGGLSEAFF. The DNA of the CDR3 is TGTGCCAGTAGGGGACAGGGTGGGCTTTCTGAAGCTTTCTTT.

This chain links TRBV10-1 with TRBJ2-1, with TRBD2 identical over 8 bases. The length of the CDR3 is 14 residues. Trimming at V came to 4 bases and at J to 6 bases, leaving 5 bases not matched to a gene. CDR1 is WNHNN and CDR2 is SYGVQD in the germline V gene (reference sequence). In nucleotides, the CDR3 is TGCGCCAGCAGTGGGACTAGCCGGAGCAATGAGCAGTTCTTC. Protein product: CASSGTSRSNEQFF.

The V call is TRBV19, the J call TRBJ1-5; D ambiguous. CDR3 length equals 14 residues. Germline V gene lookup returns CDR1 LNHDA and CDR2 SQIVND (reference sequence). V lost 5 bases, J lost 1 base, and 9 bases lay in between. CDR3 protein: CASSVGSSNQPQHF. As DNA, the CDR3 is TGTGCCAGTAGTGTCGGGTCGAGCAATCAGCCCCAGCATTTT.

V and J are TRBV28 and TRBJ2-1, with 12 nucleotides matching TRBD2. The V gene's germline CDR1 is MDHEN and CDR2 SYDVKM. The V segment lost 6 bases and the J segment 9 bases; nucleotides outside the gene matches: 21. The CDR3 sequence is 19 residues long. In DNA, the CDR3 is TGTGCCAGCAGCCTATTTAGGGACCTAGCGGGGGGGCGAGCTGGTGAGCAGTTCTTC. Translating it yields CASSLFRDLAGGRAGEQFF.

In nucleotides, the CDR3 is TGCGCCAGCAGCTTGGACGGGACAGCCTATGGCTACACCTTC. Translated, it gives CASSLDGTAYGYTF. The chain uses TRBV5-1 and TRBJ1-2; 7 nucleotides match TRBD1. The V gene's germline CDR1 is SGHRS and CDR2 YFSETQ. J was trimmed by 4 bases and V by 0 bases; bases with no gene match: 3. CDR3 length equals 14 residues. Using reference TRBV5-1 and TRBJ1-2 for the parts outside the CDR3, the full variable domain is KAGVTQTPRYLIKTRGQQVTLSCSPISGHRSVSWYQQTPGQGLQFLFEYFSETQRNKGNFPGRFSGRQFSNSRSEMNVSTLELGDSALYLCASSLDGTAYGYTFGSGTRLTVV.

J is TRBJ2-5 and V is TRBV19; D perhaps matches TRBD2 (5 bases). The CDR3 is 15 residues long. Trimming pared 4 bases from V and 4 bases from J, leaving 16 bases between. CDR1 LNHDA and CDR2 SQIVND come from the germline V gene (reference sequence). CDR3 amino acids: CASSSGGRFPETQYF. The CDR3 DNA follows: TGTGCCAGTAGTAGCGGAGGCCGCTTCCCAGAGACCCAGTACTTC.

The chain uses TRBV30 and TRBJ1-5; 7 nucleotides agree with TRBD1. V was pared by 2 bases and J by 0 bases, with 10 bases of the junction left unmatched. This CDR3 contains 17 residues. Germline V gene sequence: CDR1 GTSNPN, CDR2 SVGIG (reference sequence). DNA of the CDR3: TGTGCCTGGAGTATAGGGACAGCCTCTTATAGCAATCAGCCCCAGCATTTT. Its translation: CAWSIGTASYSNQPQHF. Full variable domain (missing parts from reference TRBV30 and TRBJ1-5): SQTIHQWPATLVQPVGSPLSLECTVEGTSNPNLYWYRQAAGRGLQLLFYSVGIGQISSEVPQNLSASRPQDRQFILSSKKLLLSDSGFYLCAWSIGTASYSNQPQHFGDGTRLSIL.

The genes are TRBV19 and TRBJ2-3, with D unresolved. This CDR3 has 16 amino acids. V lost 2 bases, J lost 5 bases, and 17 bases lay in between. The germline V gene encodes CDR1 LNHDA and CDR2 SQIVND (reference sequence). CDR3: CASSISSLPPIDTQYF. CDR3 sequence (DNA): TGTGCCAGTAGTATATCCTCTCTCCCTCCTATAGATACGCAGTATTTT.

A single count supports this clone. The V and J genes are TRBV5-1 and TRBJ2-1; 11 bases align to TRBD2. This CDR3 has 14 amino acids. Trimming at V came to 5 bases and at J to 6 bases, leaving 4 bases not matched to a gene. In germline, CDR1 is SGHRS, CDR2 YFSETQ. CDR3 in amino acids: CASSLAGGTNEQFF. In DNA, the CDR3 is TGCGCCAGCAGTCTAGCGGGGGGAACCAATGAGCAGTTCTTC.

The J gene is TRBJ2-6, the V gene TRBV18, with D possibly being TRBD1 (6 bases). The CDR3 totals 15 residues. Germline CDR1 is KGHSH and CDR2 is LQKENI. V was clipped by 2 bases and J by 3 bases, with 8 bases between them. The CDR3 protein is CASSPTGIGANVLTF. The CDR3 DNA reads as TGTGCCAGCTCACCAACAGGGATTGGGGCCAACGTCCTGACTTTC.

The CDR3 nucleotides read TGTGCCAGCAGCTTCGTACTTAGAGGTTCACCCCTCCACTTT. It specifies CASSFVLRGSPLHF. The chain recombines TRBV5-4 with TRBJ1-6; no clear D gene. In germline, CDR1 is SGHNT, CDR2 YYREEE (reference sequence). V dropped 2 bases and J dropped 9 bases, with 12 bases sitting between them. The CDR3 runs 14 residues. Based on the CDR3 plus reference TRBV5-4 and TRBJ1-6, the full variable domain is ETGVTQSPTHLIKTRGQQVTLRCSSQSGHNTVSWYQQALGQGPQFIFQYYREEENGRGNFPPRFSGLQFPNYSSELNVNALELDDSALYLCASSFVLRGSPLHFGNGTRLTVT.

This chain connects TRBV28 to TRBJ2-3; D may be TRBD2 (7 bases). Germline CDR1 reads MDHEN; CDR2 reads SYDVKM. The CDR3 is made up of 16 amino acids. Trimming cost V 1 base and J 1 base, with 12 bases left between them. DNA for the CDR3: TGTGCCAGCAGTTTATATGGCGGGGGCCGCACAGATACGCAGTATTTT. It encodes CASSLYGGGRTDTQYF.

The rearrangement uses TRBV5-4 and TRBJ1-1; tentative D call: TRBD1 (6 bases). The CDR3 spans 14 residues. Germline V gene lookup returns CDR1 SGHNT and CDR2 YYREEE (reference sequence). V was cut by 5 bases and J by 3 bases, with 14 bases left in between. The CDR3 reads CASSQGGGYTEAFF. In DNA form, the CDR3 reads TGTGCCAGCAGTCAAGGGGGGGGGTACACTGAAGCTTTCTTT.

The CDR3 here is CASRRDWTGEAEAFF. CDR3 in DNA: TGTGCCAGCAGACGTGACTGGACAGGGGAAGCTGAAGCTTTCTTT. The chain links TRBV27 to TRBJ1-1; 9 bases line up with TRBD1. CDR1 and CDR2 from the germline V gene are MNHEY and SMNVEV (reference sequence). V lost 6 bases and J lost 6; bases outside the gene matches: 11. The CDR3 is made up of 15 amino acids.

This chain connects TRBV5-6 to TRBJ2-7; D may be TRBD2 (6 bases). Trimming left V 6 bases short and J 0 bases short, with 16 bases between. The CDR3 sequence is 15 residues long. Germline V gene sequence: CDR1 SGHDT, CDR2 YYEEEE. DNA of the CDR3: TGTGCCAGCACCCTTCGGGGGTTCGCCTCCTACGAGCAGTACTTC. Protein: CASTLRGFASYEQYF. The variable domain in full, with the rest retrieved from reference TRBV5-6 and TRBJ2-7, is DAGVTQSPTHLIKTRGQQVTLRCSPKSGHDTVSWYQQALGQGPQFIFQYYEEEERQRGNFPDRFSGHQFPNYSSELNVNALLLGDSALYLCASTLRGFASYEQYFGPGTRLTVT.

The rearrangement links TRBV4-2 to TRBJ2-1; 10 bases map to TRBD2. The CDR3 is 18 residues long. V was pared by 1 base and J by 5 bases, with 11 bases of the junction left unmatched. Per the germline V gene, CDR1 is LGHNA and CDR2 is YNFKEQ. The CDR3 loop reads CASSQGGSGGLRDNEQFF. The CDR3 nucleotides are TGTGCCAGCAGCCAAGGTGGTAGCGGGGGGCTCCGGGACAATGAGCAGTTCTTC.

This chain connects TRBV19 to TRBJ1-6; weak D call: TRBD1 (6 bases). The CDR3 is made up of 16 amino acids. Germline V CDR1 and CDR2: LNHDA, SQIVND (reference sequence). Trimming left V 5 bases short and J 10 bases short, with 21 bases between. CDR3 protein: CASSHLTTGQPSPLHF. DNA of the CDR3: TGTGCCAGTAGTCATCTAACGACAGGACAACCCTCACCCCTCCACTTT.

This clone has only one observation. This chain connects TRBV18 to TRBJ2-1; 9 bases map to TRBD1. The trim removed 7 bases at V and 0 bases at J, leaving 7 bases unmatched. CDR3 length: 16 amino acids. From germline, CDR1 is KGHSH and CDR2 LQKENI. The DNA of the CDR3 is TGTGCCAGCTACCGACAGGGGGGAAGCTCCTACAATGAGCAGTTCTTC. This codes for CASYRQGGSSYNEQFF.

The chain is built from TRBV30 and TRBJ2-5; D call uncertain. V was pared by 2 bases and J by 5 bases, with 12 bases between. CDR1 is GTSNPN and CDR2 is SVGIG in the germline V gene (reference sequence). This CDR3 comprises 13 residues. The CDR3 spells CAWSRDLVETQYF. The CDR3 DNA sequence: TGTGCCTGGAGTCGTGACTTGGTGGAGACCCAGTACTTC.

The count of this clone is one. The V gene is TRBV5-6, the J gene TRBJ2-7, with TRBD2 identical over 10 bases. J lost 1 base, V lost 4 bases, and 5 bases had no gene match. The CDR3 is 15 amino acids. Germline V CDR1 and CDR2: SGHDT, YYEEEE. The CDR3 reads CASSPGLASSYEQYF. CDR3 in DNA: TGTGCCAGCAGCCCGGGACTAGCGTCATCCTACGAGCAGTACTTC.

The chain is built from TRBV5-6 and TRBJ1-2, with D possibly TRBD1 on 6 matching bases. The CDR3 totals 16 residues. Trimming pared 2 bases from V and 3 bases from J, leaving 17 bases between. CDR1 is SGHDT, CDR2 YYEEEE, per germline. The CDR3 nucleotides are TGTGCCAGCAGCTTTGGGGGCGGGCGGTTGGACTATGGCTACACCTTC. Encoded protein: CASSFGGGRLDYGYTF.